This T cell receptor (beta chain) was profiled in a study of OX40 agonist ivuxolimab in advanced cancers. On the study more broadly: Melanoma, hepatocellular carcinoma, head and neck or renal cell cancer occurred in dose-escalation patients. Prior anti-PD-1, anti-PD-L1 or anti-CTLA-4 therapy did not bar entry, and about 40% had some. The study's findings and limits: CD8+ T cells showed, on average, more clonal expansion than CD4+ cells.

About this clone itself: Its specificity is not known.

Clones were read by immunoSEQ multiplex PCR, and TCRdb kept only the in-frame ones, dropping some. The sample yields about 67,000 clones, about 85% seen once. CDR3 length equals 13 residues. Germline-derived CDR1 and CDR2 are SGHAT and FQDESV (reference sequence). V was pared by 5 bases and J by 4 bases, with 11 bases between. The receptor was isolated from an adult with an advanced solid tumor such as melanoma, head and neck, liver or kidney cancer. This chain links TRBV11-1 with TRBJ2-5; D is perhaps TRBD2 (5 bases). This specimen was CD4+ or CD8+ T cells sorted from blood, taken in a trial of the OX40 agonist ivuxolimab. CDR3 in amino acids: CASSLGSRETQYF. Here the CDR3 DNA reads TGTGCCAGCAGCCTAGGGAGTCGAGAGACCCAGTACTTC.